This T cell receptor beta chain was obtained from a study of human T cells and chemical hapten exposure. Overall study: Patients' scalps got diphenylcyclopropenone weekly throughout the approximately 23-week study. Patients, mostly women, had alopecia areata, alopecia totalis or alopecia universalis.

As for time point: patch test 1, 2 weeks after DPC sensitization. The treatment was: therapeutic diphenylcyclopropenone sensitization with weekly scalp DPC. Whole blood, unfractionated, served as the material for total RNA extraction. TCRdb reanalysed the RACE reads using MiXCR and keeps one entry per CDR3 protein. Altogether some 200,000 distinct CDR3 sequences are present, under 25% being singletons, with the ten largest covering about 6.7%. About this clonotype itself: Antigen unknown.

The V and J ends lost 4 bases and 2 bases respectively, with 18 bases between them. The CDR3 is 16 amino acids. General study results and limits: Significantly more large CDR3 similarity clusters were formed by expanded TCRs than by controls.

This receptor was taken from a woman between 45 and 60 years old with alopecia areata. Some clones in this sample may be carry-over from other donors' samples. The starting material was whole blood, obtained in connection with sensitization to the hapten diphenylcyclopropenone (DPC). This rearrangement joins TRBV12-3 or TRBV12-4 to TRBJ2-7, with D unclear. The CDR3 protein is CASSSLVGSYPYEQYF. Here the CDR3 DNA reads TGTGCCAGCAGTTCGCTGGTAGGGTCTTACCCCTACGAGCAGTACTTC.